These 26 T cell receptor beta chains were all obtained from the same sample, sequenced in a study of tumor and adjacent non-tumor tissue in lung cancer. The template was RNA from unsorted bulk tissue. Three rounds of nested PCR, following a modified ARM-PCR protocol, produced the TCRbeta library. TCRdb independently ran MiXCR on the multiplex PCR reads; one entry per CDR3 protein. The profile shows tens of thousands of distinct CDR3 sequences, more than 60% of them singletons. The sequencing sample was made of lung tumor tissue. The receptors derive from a woman between 45 and 65 years old with non-small cell lung cancer.

In regard to this clonotype: The CDR3 carries no conserved terminal phenylalanine or tryptophan, so it likely arises from a read error. No DNA is shown, since the ends of the CDR3 on it are uncertain; the CDR3 is the one TCRdb lists. The rearrangement joins TRBV30 to TRBJ1-3; TRBD1 is the table's D call and was not checked against the DNA. The CDR3 is 12 amino acids in total, end residues counted. Germline V CDR1 and CDR2: GTSNPN, SVGIG (reference sequence). The CDR3 region is CAWRDNGNTTYY.

As regards this clonotype: A read error may produce the germline difference seen at one junction end. The chain combines TRBV29-1 with TRBJ2-1; D may be TRBD1 (5 bases). The germline CDR1 and CDR2 sequences are SQVTM and ANQGSEA. The CDR3 extends over 16 amino acids. CDR3 nucleotide sequence: TGCAGCGTTGAGGCCCCGTACAGGCAAACATACATTGAGCAGTTCTTC. It is translated as CSVEAPYRQTYIEQFF.

In its sample, this clonotype was seen once. This may be a read error, as it is one base from a much larger clone. The rearrangement uses TRBV24-1 and TRBJ2-3; perhaps TRBD1 as D (5 bases). The CDR3 runs to 16 residues. Per germline, CDR1 KGHDR and CDR2 SFDVKD. This CDR3 reads CATSDLGQGGTDAQYF. CDR3 in DNA: TGTGCCACCAGTGATTTAGGTCAGGGTGGCACAGATGCGCAGTATTTT.

As concerns this clonotype: Germline and junction disagree at one end, which may indicate a read error. V usage is TRBV6-6 and J usage is TRBJ2-5; tentative D call: TRBD2 (5 bases). The CDR3 covers 12 residues. Germline-derived CDR1 and CDR2 are MNHNY and SVGAGI (reference sequence). The chain's CDR3 is CTSSLARETQYF. The DNA for the CDR3 is TGTACCAGCAGTTTAGCGCGGGAGACCCAGTACTTC.

With regard to this clonotype: One end of the junction varies from germline; a read error may be responsible. This rearrangement joins TRBV11-2 to TRBJ2-7; D possibly uses TRBD1 or TRBD2 (5 bases each). Looked up from germline, CDR1 is SGHAT and CDR2 is FQNNGV. CDR3 size: 15 residues. Here the CDR3 reads CTSSIGTGRTYEQYF. The CDR3 region has the DNA TGTACCAGCAGCATCGGGACGGGGCGCACCTACGAGCAGTACTTC.

Notes on this clonotype: As the CDR3 is not closed by the conserved phenylalanine or tryptophan, this likely results from a read error. The chain is built from TRBV11-2 and TRBJ2-7; D assignment may be TRBD1 or TRBD2 (5 bases each). This CDR3 contains 14 residues. Germline-derived CDR1 and CDR2 are SGHAT and FQNNGV. CDR3 region: CACSYRRPSYEQYL. In DNA, the CDR3 is TGTGCCTGCAGCTACAGGAGGCCCTCCTACGAGCAGTACCTC.

The chain couples TRBV11-2 to TRBJ1-2; a possible D gene is TRBD1 (5 bases). The CDR3 spans 13 residues. Germline loops: CDR1 SGHAT, CDR2 FQNNGV. CDR3 sequence: CVSSPRVGDGYTF. CDR3 nucleotide sequence: TGTGTCAGTAGCCCCAGGGTGGGGGACGGCTACACCTTC.

Details on this clonotype: One end of the junction fails to match germline, which may point to a read error. For the CDR3, the DNA is TGCGCCAGCAGCTCCTTCGGGGCGGGCGAGCAGTATTTC. The encoded protein is CASSSFGAGEQYF. The V gene is TRBV10-1, the J gene TRBJ2-7; D could derive from TRBD1 or TRBD2 (5 bases each). This CDR3 has 13 residues. Germline V gene lookup returns CDR1 WNHNN and CDR2 SYGVQD (reference sequence).

The V call is TRBV4-1, the J call TRBJ1-1; D is unresolved. V was clipped by 8 bases and J by 5 bases, with 15 bases between them. Germline V CDR1 and CDR2: MGHRA, YSYEKL. The CDR3 is made up of 13 amino acids. The chain's CDR3 is CASDLDSKTEAFF. CDR3 nucleotide sequence: TGCGCCAGCGACTTGGATTCGAAGACTGAAGCTTTCTTT.

At least ten counts were recorded for this clonotype. Just one base apart from a much larger clone, this may be a read error. The gene calls are TRBV6-5 and TRBJ1-1; D ambiguous. CDR1 and CDR2 from the germline V gene are MNHEY and SVGAGI. The CDR3 sequence is 14 residues long. In nucleotides, the CDR3 is TGTGTCAGCAGTTACGGAAGGCTTGGGACTGAAGCTTTCTTT. As protein: CVSSYGRLGTEAFF.

This sequence joins TRBV4-1 and TRBJ2-3; a weak D match, TRBD1 (6 bases). CDR1 is MGHRA, CDR2 YSYEKL, per germline. This CDR3 spans 17 amino acids. V lost 7 bases to trimming and J lost 4 bases, with 24 bases between them. Here the CDR3 DNA reads TGCGCCAGCAAGCCCTCCCCGGCCCAACAGGGACCAGATACGCAGTATTTT. This translates into CASKPSPAQQGPDTQYF.

Comments on this clonotype: A single base separates this from a much larger clone, so it may be a read error. A read error is likely, as this CDR3 ends without the conserved phenylalanine or tryptophan. This sequence joins TRBV5-1 and TRBJ2-6, with a possible D match to TRBD1 (7 bases). Germline assignment: CDR1 SGHRS and CDR2 YFSETQ. The V gene lost 1 base and the J gene lost 1 base, with 12 bases spanning the gap. The CDR3 is made up of 17 amino acids. The CDR3 nucleotides are TGCGCCAGCAGCTTGATGGCAGGGGGGTCTGGGGCCAACGTCCTGACTTCC. The encoded protein is CASSLMAGGSGANVLTS.

About this clonotype itself: Given the absence of the conserved phenylalanine or tryptophan at the CDR3 end, a read error is likely. The chain uses TRBV6-1 and TRBJ2-7, with 9 bases identical to TRBD1. The germline V gene encodes CDR1 MNHNS and CDR2 SASEGT. V shed 8 bases, J shed 3 bases, and the junction held 17 bases outside the gene matches. The CDR3 has 17 amino acids. CDR3 bases: TGTGCCAGCTGTGGAACCGGGACAGGGATCTCGAACTACGAGCAGTACTTA. Translation: CASCGTGTGISNYEQYL.

The rearrangement links TRBV30 to TRBJ2-5; TRBD2 might be the D (6 bases). The germline V gene encodes CDR1 GTSNPN and CDR2 SVGIG (reference sequence). CDR3 length equals 14 residues. In DNA, the CDR3 is TGTGCGCGGACCTCGGGACTGTACCAAGAGACCCAGTACTTC. Its protein product is CARTSGLYQETQYF. The variable domain in full, completed from reference TRBV30 and TRBJ2-5, reads SQTIHQWPATLVQPVGSPLSLECTVEGTSNPNLYWYRQAAGRGLQLLFYSVGIGQISSEVPQNLSASRPQDRQFILSSKKLLLSDSGFYLCARTSGLYQETQYFGPGTRLLVL.

As to this clonotype: A read error may produce the germline difference seen at one junction end. The J gene is TRBJ2-2, the V gene TRBV6-5, with a tentative D call TRBD2 (5 bases). CDR3 length equals 15 residues. Germline values: CDR1 MNHEY, CDR2 SVGAGI. The CDR3 here is CASCTRRPNAGELFF. DNA of the CDR3: TGTGCCAGCTGTACCAGGAGGCCGAACGCCGGGGAGCTGTTTTTT.

The chain links TRBV29-1 to TRBJ2-7; 9 bases line up with TRBD2. CDR1 is SQVTM and CDR2 is ANQGSEA in the germline V gene. J lost 5 bases, V lost 6 bases, and 8 bases had no gene match. The CDR3 is made up of 13 amino acids. Here the CDR3 DNA reads TGCAGCGTCACCGGGACTAGCTTTGACGAGCAGTACTTC. Protein: CSVTGTSFDEQYF.

Turning to this clonotype: With a much larger clone just one base away, this may be a read error. The conserved phenylalanine or tryptophan normally closing the CDR3 is absent here, so this likely arose from a read error. The chain couples TRBV29-1 to TRBJ2-1, with D possibly matching TRBD2 (6 bases). V was trimmed by 0 bases and J by 12 bases, leaving 12 bases between them. This CDR3 has 12 amino acids. The germline V gene has CDR1 SQVTM and CDR2 ANQGSEA. The DNA of the CDR3 is TGCAGCGTTGAAGATCACACGGGAGCGCAGTTCTCC. This codes for CSVEDHTGAQFS.

By share of the sample, this clonotype is medium-sized. The chain combines TRBV29-1 with TRBJ2-1, with 14 bases matching TRBD2. The germline CDR1 and CDR2 sequences are SQVTM and ANQGSEA. The CDR3 has 16 amino acids. The V and J ends lost 6 bases and 6 bases, in that order; junction bases with no gene match: 10. The CDR3 region is CSVVKGLAGVGNEQFF. In DNA form, the CDR3 reads TGCAGCGTGGTTAAGGGACTAGCGGGAGTAGGCAATGAGCAGTTCTTC.

As concerns this clonotype: One base away lies a much larger clone, so this may be a sequencing read error. The chain combines TRBV24-1 with TRBJ2-5, with a possible D match to TRBD2 (6 bases). Deletions cut 5 bases from V and 2 bases from J, with 14 bases between. This CDR3 has 15 residues. From germline, CDR1 is KGHDR and CDR2 SFDVKD. CDR3 region: CATSGRAAPQETQYF. The CDR3 DNA sequence: TGTGCCACCAGTGGGAGGGCAGCGCCACAAGAGACCCAGTACTTC.

A note on this clonotype: The conserved phenylalanine or tryptophan normally closing the CDR3 is absent here, so this likely arose from a read error. The chain couples TRBV20-1 to TRBJ2-7, with D perhaps being TRBD1 or TRBD2 (5 bases each). This CDR3 is 14 amino acids long. Germline V lookup: CDR1 DFQATT, CDR2 SNEGSKA (reference sequence). The V and J ends lost 1 base and 7 bases respectively, with 17 bases between them. DNA for the CDR3: TGCAGTGCTAGAGCCGGGACGACTTCTGAGGAGCAGTACCTC. Amino acids: CSARAGTTSEEQYL.

As to this clonotype: At one end, the junction sequence differs from germline, possibly due to a read error. This chain uses TRBV4-1 with TRBJ2-1; TRBD2 matches at 7 bases. Germline V gene lookup returns CDR1 MGHRA and CDR2 YSYEKL. The CDR3 covers 17 residues. The CDR3: CARSQDLLVGGPNEQFF. The CDR3 coding sequence is TGCGCCAGAAGCCAAGATCTCTTAGTGGGAGGGCCGAATGAGCAGTTCTTC.

Comment on this clonotype: Compared with germline, one end of the junction differs, possibly owing to a read error. The chain recombines TRBV6-2 or TRBV6-3 with TRBJ2-1; TRBD2 matches at 7 bases. The CDR3 runs to 15 residues. Germline CDR1 and CDR2: MNHEY and SVGEGT. CDR3 DNA: TGTGCCAGAAGTCGCTCCGGGGCGGGAGACGATGAGCAATTCTTC. Amino acid sequence: CARSRSGAGDDEQFF.

In this sample, this clonotype turned up many times. The chain has TRBV28 and TRBJ2-7; 14 nucleotides line up with TRBD2. Germline lookup yields CDR1 MDHEN and CDR2 SYDVKM. There are 17 residues in the CDR3. Trimming cost V 7 bases and J 9 bases; bases outside gene matches: 17. As DNA, the CDR3 is TGTGCCAGCACCCTTCCTTCCGGGACTAGCGGGAGCGACGTGCAGTACTTC. Protein: CASTLPSGTSGSDVQYF.

This clonotype was detected only a few times. The rearrangement uses TRBV18 and TRBJ1-3; D unclear. The CDR3 runs 16 residues. Germline CDR1 and CDR2: KGHSH and LQKENI. V was clipped by 0 bases and J by 4 bases, with 13 bases between them. CDR3 coding DNA: TGTGCCAGCTCACCACCGTTGGTTCTGGTGGGAAACACCATATATTTT. Residues: CASSPPLVLVGNTIYF.

Remarks on this clonotype: Since a much larger clone is just one base distant, this may be a read error. V usage is TRBV28 and J usage is TRBJ2-6; 9 nucleotides match TRBD1. After removal of 9 bases from V and 0 bases from J, the junction contained 9 bases not matched to a gene. This CDR3 is built from 17 residues. Germline CDR1 reads MDHEN; CDR2 reads SYDVKM. CDR3 residues: CARSRGQGLSGANVLTF. CDR3 coding DNA: TGTGCCAGAAGCAGGGGACAGGGCCTCTCTGGGGCCAACGTCCTGACTTTC.

This clonotype was observed a few times. One end of the junction is discordant with germline, which a read error may explain. The chain employs TRBV29-1 and TRBJ2-4; D is possibly TRBD1 (6 bases). The CDR3 totals 13 residues. The germline gives CDR1 SQVTM, CDR2 ANQGSEA. The CDR3 sequence is CSVFKPGVVIQYF. CDR3 coding DNA: TGTAGCGTTTTCAAACCAGGGGTAGTCATTCAGTACTTC.